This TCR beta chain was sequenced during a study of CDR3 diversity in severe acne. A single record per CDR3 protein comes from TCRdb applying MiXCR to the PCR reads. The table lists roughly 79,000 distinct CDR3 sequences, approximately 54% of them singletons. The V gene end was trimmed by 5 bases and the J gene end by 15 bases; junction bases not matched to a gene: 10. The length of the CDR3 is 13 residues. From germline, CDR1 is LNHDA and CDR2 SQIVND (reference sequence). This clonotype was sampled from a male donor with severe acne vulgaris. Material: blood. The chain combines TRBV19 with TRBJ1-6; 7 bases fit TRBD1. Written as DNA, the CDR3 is TGTGCCAGTAGTGTCCGGGACAGCCTACTCCTCCACTTT. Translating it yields CASSVRDSLLLHF.